Included here is one TCR beta chain sequence, with context. The data derive from a study of blood T cell repertoires in COVID-19. Sequencing was performed with immunoSEQ multiplex PCR; in TCRdb, only in-frame clones are kept and a portion is missing. The profile shows 200,000 to 250,000 clones, about 85% of them singletons. Germline loops: CDR1 MGHRA, CDR2 YSYEKL. V lost 2 bases, J lost 8 bases, and 18 bases stayed unmatched. There are 18 residues in the CDR3. Sequencing used peripheral blood. The receptor comes from a young man with active or convalescent COVID-19. This chain uses TRBV4-1 with TRBJ1-2, with 9 positions matching TRBD1. The CDR3 is CASSQTGTGKGVYGGYTF. The CDR3, as DNA: TGCGCCAGCAGCCAAACAGGGACAGGGAAGGGGGTCTATGGAGGCTACACCTTC.